One and the same sample provided the 29 T cell receptor beta chains below, sequenced in a study of cytomegalovirus exposure and HLA in healthy donors. This PCR relied on a set of 60 Vbeta primers and 13 Jbeta primers. The repertoire was sequenced with immunoSEQ multiplex PCR; TCRdb's copy has only in-frame clones and lacks some. This table holds 140,000 to 150,000 clones, about 81% found once. The source material was PBMCs. All receptors come from a man under 40 in good health and CMV-seronegative.

The chain employs TRBV28 and TRBJ1-2, with D perhaps TRBD1 (5 bases). Germline CDR1 is MDHEN and CDR2 is SYDVKM. CDR3 size: 16 residues. Trimming left V 5 bases short and J 2 bases short, with 18 bases between. Here the CDR3 reads CASSLFGGVANYGYTF. The CDR3 DNA reads TGTGCCAGCAGTCTATTCGGGGGGGTGGCAAACTATGGCTACACCTTC.

The rearrangement links TRBV27 to TRBJ2-5; 9 bases fit TRBD1. After removal of 5 bases from V and 4 bases from J, the junction contained 8 bases not matched to a gene. The CDR3 is 15 residues long. The germline CDR1 and CDR2 sequences are MNHEY and SMNVEV (reference sequence). The chain's CDR3 is CASSPSTGGGETQYF. CDR3 nucleotides: TGTGCCAGCAGTCCCTCAACAGGGGGCGGAGAGACCCAGTACTTC.

This chain links TRBV28 with TRBJ1-2; 8 positions agree with TRBD1. The CDR3 runs to 14 residues. Germline V CDR1 and CDR2: MDHEN, SYDVKM. Germline trimming cut 5 bases from V and 6 bases from J; bases unmatched to any gene: 8. In DNA, the CDR3 is TGTGCCAGCAGTCCGATGGCAGGGGGCAATGGCTACACCTTC. Protein: CASSPMAGGNGYTF.

The chain employs TRBV7-2 and TRBJ2-1, with D possibly matching TRBD2 (5 bases). This CDR3 has 13 residues. V shed 5 bases and J shed 3 bases, with 8 bases lying between them. Per the germline V gene, CDR1 is SGHTA and CDR2 is FQGNSA. The DNA for the CDR3 is TGTGCCAGCAGCACCGGAGGCTACAATGAGCAGTTCTTC. Protein sequence: CASSTGGYNEQFF.

The CDR3 reads CASSPTSGSSTDTQYF. CDR3 coding DNA: TGTGCCAGCTCTCCGACTAGCGGGTCTAGCACAGATACGCAGTATTTT. The gene calls are TRBV18 and TRBJ2-3, with TRBD2 identical over 10 bases. Germline V gene data show CDR1 as KGHSH and CDR2 as LQKENI. CDR3 length: 16 residues. The junction had 6 bases not matched to a gene; V was cut back by 6 bases and J by 0 bases. The full variable domain, its missing parts supplied by reference TRBV18 and TRBJ2-3, is NAGVMQNPRHLVRRRGQEARLRCSPMKGHSHVYWYRQLPEEGLKFMVYLQKENIIDESGMPKERFSAEFPKEGPSILRIQQVVRGDSAAYFCASSPTSGSSTDTQYFGPGTRLTVL.

This chain uses TRBV6-5 with TRBJ1-5; tentatively, D is TRBD1 (5 bases). V lost 4 bases to trimming and J lost 1 base, with 11 bases between them. CDR1 is MNHEY and CDR2 is SVGAGI in the germline V gene. The CDR3 spans 15 residues. CDR3 residues: CASSLLGGSNQPQHF. The DNA for the CDR3 is TGTGCCAGCAGTTTACTGGGGGGGAGCAATCAGCCCCAGCATTTT.

This chain links TRBV5-4 with TRBJ1-1; D possibly corresponds to TRBD1 (6 bases). CDR3 length: 13 residues. CDR1 and CDR2 from the germline V gene are SGHNT and YYREEE (reference sequence). V was trimmed by 2 bases and J by 4 bases, leaving 9 bases between them. The CDR3 nucleotides are TGTGCCAGCAGCTTCGACAGGCTCACTGAAGCTTTCTTT. It codes for CASSFDRLTEAFF.

Of note for this clone: Germline is not matched at one junction end, which may reflect a read error. The chain employs TRBV2 and TRBJ1-6, with D possibly TRBD1 on 5 matching bases. Germline V gene sequence: CDR1 SNHLY, CDR2 FYNNEI. CDR3 length: 13 residues. The CDR3 is CAGGAEGDSPLHF. CDR3 sequence (DNA): TGCGCAGGAGGGGCAGAGGGAGATTCACCCCTCCACTTT.

The chain has TRBV18 and TRBJ1-6; D might be TRBD1 (6 bases). Germline values: CDR1 KGHSH, CDR2 LQKENI. V lost 1 base and J 4 bases, leaving 11 bases between the germline ends. There are 16 residues in the CDR3. This CDR3 reads CASSPLTGDYNSPLHF. In nucleotides, the CDR3 is TGTGCCAGCTCACCACTGACAGGAGATTATAATTCACCCCTCCACTTT.

The rearrangement links TRBV6-6 to TRBJ1-2; D perhaps matches TRBD1 (5 bases). Germline loops: CDR1 MNHNY, CDR2 SVGAGI (reference sequence). The CDR3 has 13 amino acids. V gave up 0 bases and J gave up 8 bases, with 10 bases separating them. The CDR3 DNA reads as TGTGCCAGCAGTTACTCGACTCAGGGCGGCTACACCTTC. It yields the protein CASSYSTQGGYTF.

The V and J genes are TRBV5-1 and TRBJ2-7; TRBD2 is a possible D gene (6 bases). The germline V gene encodes CDR1 SGHRS and CDR2 YFSETQ. There are 12 residues in the CDR3. Trimming took 4 bases from V and 5 from J, leaving 10 bases between them. DNA of the CDR3: TGCGCCAGCAGCCCGGGGGTGGACGAGCAGTACTTC. This translates into CASSPGVDEQYF.

The chain has TRBV5-1 and TRBJ2-2, with a tentative D call TRBD1 (5 bases). CDR3 size: 15 residues. Germline loops: CDR1 SGHRS, CDR2 YFSETQ. The germline V and J ends were trimmed by 1 base and 4 bases, with 11 bases remaining between them. CDR3 loop: CASSLRGRGTGELFF. The DNA of the CDR3 is TGCGCCAGCAGCTTGAGAGGTAGGGGCACCGGGGAGCTGTTTTTT. Full variable domain (missing parts from reference TRBV5-1 and TRBJ2-2): KAGVTQTPRYLIKTRGQQVTLSCSPISGHRSVSWYQQTPGQGLQFLFEYFSETQRNKGNFPGRFSGRQFSNSRSEMNVSTLELGDSALYLCASSLRGRGTGELFFGEGSRLTVL.

V is TRBV30 and J is TRBJ1-5, with D perhaps matching TRBD1 (5 bases). The V end was cut by 1 base, the J end by 5 bases, with 9 bases between. CDR1 and CDR2 from the germline V gene are GTSNPN and SVGIG (reference sequence). The CDR3 totals 13 residues. CDR3 in DNA: TGTGCCTGGAGTGAGGGGATGGATCAGCCCCAGCATTTT. Its translation: CAWSEGMDQPQHF. The full variable domain, its missing parts supplied by reference TRBV30 and TRBJ1-5, is SQTIHQWPATLVQPVGSPLSLECTVEGTSNPNLYWYRQAAGRGLQLLFYSVGIGQISSEVPQNLSASRPQDRQFILSSKKLLLSDSGFYLCAWSEGMDQPQHFGDGTRLSIL.

The chain recombines TRBV4-1 with TRBJ2-3; TRBD1 matches 9 bases. The CDR3 is 18 amino acids. The germline gives CDR1 MGHRA, CDR2 YSYEKL. The J segment lost 0 bases and the V segment lost 4 bases, leaving 11 bases of the junction unmatched. CDR3 DNA: TGCGCCAGCAGCCCGTCGGAAGGACAGGGGTATAGCACAGATACGCAGTATTTT. Amino acids: CASSPSEGQGYSTDTQYF.

The V and J genes are TRBV25-1 and TRBJ2-7, with 7 nucleotides matching TRBD1. Germline V gene data show CDR1 as MGHDK and CDR2 as SYGVNS. Trimming took 7 bases from V and 2 from J; bases not matched to a gene: 5. This CDR3 has 13 amino acids. The CDR3 protein is CASIRTGTYEQYF. The CDR3, as DNA: TGTGCCAGCATCAGGACAGGAACCTACGAGCAGTACTTC.

The CDR3 sequence is CASTELAVYTYEQYF. The CDR3 bases are TGTGCCAGCACCGAGCTAGCGGTTTATACCTACGAGCAGTACTTC. The chain uses TRBV6-1 and TRBJ2-7; 7 bases fit TRBD2. Per the germline V gene, CDR1 is MNHNS and CDR2 is SASEGT. The CDR3 consists of 15 residues. Germline trimming cut 7 bases from V and 2 bases from J; bases unmatched to any gene: 11.

The count of this clone is one. The chain combines TRBV19 with TRBJ1-5; D ambiguous. This CDR3 spans 14 amino acids. The germline V gene encodes CDR1 LNHDA and CDR2 SQIVND (reference sequence). V was shortened by 3 bases and J by 6 bases, with 12 bases between the two germline ends. CDR3 nucleotide sequence: TGTGCCAGTAGTATTCATGGGAGGGCTCAGCCCCAGCATTTT. This encodes CASSIHGRAQPQHF.

J is TRBJ2-7 and V is TRBV10-3, with TRBD2 matching 12 bases. The CDR3 is made up of 18 amino acids. The V gene end was trimmed by 3 bases and the J gene end by 5 bases; junction bases not matched to a gene: 14. The germline V gene encodes CDR1 ENHRY and CDR2 SYGVKD. CDR3 nucleotide sequence: TGTGCCATCAGTGAAGAGGGACAGGGGACTAGCGGGCTGGACGAGCAGTACTTC. Translation gives CAISEEGQGTSGLDEQYF.

The chain is built from TRBV11-3 and TRBJ2-1; 11 bases agree with TRBD2. Germline V gene sequence: CDR1 SGHNT, CDR2 YENEEA. This CDR3 contains 14 residues. J gave up 7 bases and V 3 bases, and 2 bases lay outside the gene matches. The CDR3 protein is CASSFSGGGNEQFF. DNA for the CDR3: TGTGCCAGCAGCTTTAGCGGGGGGGGAAATGAGCAGTTCTTC. The full variable domain, in which reference TRBV11-3 and TRBJ2-1 provide the parts outside the CDR3, is EAGVVQSPRYKIIEKKQPVAFWCNPISGHNTLYWYLQNLGQGPELLIRYENEEAVDDSQLPKDRFSAERLKGVDSTLKIQPAELGDSAVYLCASSFSGGGNEQFFGPGTRLTVL.

This clone came up once. J is TRBJ1-1 and V is TRBV30, with D maybe TRBD1 (6 bases). V lost 3 bases and J lost 0, with 8 bases in between. The germline V gene encodes CDR1 GTSNPN and CDR2 SVGIG (reference sequence). The CDR3 is 13 amino acids. In DNA form, the CDR3 reads TGTGCCTGGAGGGACAGATTGAACACTGAAGCTTTCTTT. Its translation is CAWRDRLNTEAFF.

This clone was seen only once. The chain joins TRBV30 to TRBJ2-7, with D possibly TRBD1 on 5 matching bases. Deletions cut 1 base from V and 1 base from J, with 17 bases between. The V gene's germline CDR1 is GTSNPN and CDR2 SVGIG (reference sequence). The CDR3 is 16 residues long. The CDR3: CAWSAPGPWTSYEQYF. The CDR3 DNA follows: TGTGCCTGGAGTGCCCCCGGCCCCTGGACATCCTACGAGCAGTACTTC.

CDR3 coding DNA: TGTGCCAGCAGCTACGGGACAGGGGGCGAGAGAGAGACCCAGTACTTC. Its protein product is CASSYGTGGERETQYF. The V call is TRBV5-8, the J call TRBJ2-5, with 12 nucleotides matching TRBD1. With V trimmed by 3 bases and J by 4 bases, 7 bases remained unmatched. Germline-derived CDR1 and CDR2 are SGHTS and YDEGEE. The CDR3 runs to 16 residues.

This clone showed up just once. This chain joins TRBV18 and TRBJ2-1; a possible D gene is TRBD2 (7 bases). The CDR3 sequence is 15 residues long. Germline V gene sequence: CDR1 KGHSH, CDR2 LQKENI. V gave up 0 bases and J gave up 6 bases, with 12 bases separating them. In nucleotides, the CDR3 is TGTGCCAGCTCACCACCGCGGGGGCGAGGCAATGAGCAGTTCTTC. This codes for CASSPPRGRGNEQFF.

The rearrangement links TRBV30 to TRBJ1-5, with 7 positions matching TRBD1. This CDR3 has 14 residues. The junction had 8 bases not matched to a gene; V was cut back by 5 bases and J by 4 bases. Germline CDR1 GTSNPN, CDR2 SVGIG (reference sequence). CDR3 in DNA: TGTGCCTGGGCCCTCCGACAGGGAAATCAGCCCCAGCATTTT. This translates into CAWALRQGNQPQHF.

The chain recombines TRBV6-6 with TRBJ1-5, with 7 nucleotides matching TRBD1. Unmatched junction bases numbered 8, after V lost 7 bases and J lost 2 bases. Per the germline V gene, CDR1 is MNHNY and CDR2 is SVGAGI (reference sequence). The CDR3 contains 15 residues. CDR3 protein: CASTPQGVGNQPQHF. The CDR3 DNA sequence: TGTGCCAGCACGCCTCAGGGGGTCGGCAATCAGCCCCAGCATTTT.

The chain uses TRBV6-1 and TRBJ1-4; tentatively, D is TRBD1 (6 bases). Trimming removed 4 bases at V and 8 bases at J, with 17 bases between. Germline V lookup: CDR1 MNHNS, CDR2 SASEGT. The CDR3 has 15 amino acids. The CDR3: CASSAGDRLTEKLFF. CDR3 coding DNA: TGTGCCAGCAGTGCAGGGGACCGCTTAACAGAAAAACTGTTTTTT.

The chain is built from TRBV6-1 and TRBJ2-1; 9 bases fit TRBD1. Germline CDR1 reads MNHNS; CDR2 reads SASEGT. J lost 6 bases, V lost 7 bases, and 7 bases had no gene match. This CDR3 has 14 amino acids. The CDR3 is CASTDRGFRNEQFF. The CDR3 nucleotides are TGTGCCAGCACCGACAGGGGGTTTCGCAATGAGCAGTTCTTC.

The rearrangement uses TRBV27 and TRBJ2-5; D is ambiguous. In germline, CDR1 is MNHEY, CDR2 SMNVEV (reference sequence). Trimming removed 2 bases from V and 1 base from J, with 11 bases in between. The CDR3 has 15 amino acids. In DNA, the CDR3 is TGTGCCAGCAGTTTAAGCAGGCAGCTCCAAGAGACCCAGTACTTC. This translates into CASSLSRQLQETQYF.

This sequence joins TRBV27 and TRBJ2-7, with 7 bases identical to TRBD1. The CDR3 is 13 residues long. The germline gives CDR1 MNHEY, CDR2 SMNVEV (reference sequence). The junction had 6 bases not matched to a gene; V was cut back by 4 bases and J by 6 bases. The DNA for the CDR3 is TGTGCCAGCAGTTCCGGGGACAGACGCGAGCAGTACTTC. This sequence encodes CASSSGDRREQYF.